This TCR beta chain was profiled in a study of beta chain features in type 1 diabetes. Findings and caveats of the study: Shortening that was moderate but significant affected the TCRB CDR3s of Type 1 diabetes patients in all four CD4+ subsets. More deletions and fewer insertions at VDJ junctions were found in patients with type 1 diabetes.

This clone showed up just a few times. What it binds is not known. CD45RO/CCR7/CD25/CD127/CD95/CD27 sorting isolated CD4+ naive, central memory, regulatory and stem cell-like memory cells. Expressed TCRB transcripts were sequenced, since all the RNA that had been isolated was reverse transcribed. About 3.57 million reads, on average, came from each naive, central memory and regulatory T cell sample. Measured with immunoSEQ multiplex PCR; TCRdb has only the in-frame clones, and not every one. The sample gives almost 350,000 clones, 15% to 20% of which show up once; around 0.044% is in the top ten. V lost 11 bases, J lost 7 bases, and 12 bases lay in between. There are 11 residues in the CDR3. Germline V gives CDR1 LGHNT, CDR2 FRNRAP.

This clonotype was sampled from a woman in her late teens or twenties in good health. This chain connects TRBV12-5 to TRBJ2-1; D remains ambiguous. The sequencing input was naive CD4+ T cells from blood. In DNA, the CDR3 is TGTGCTCGAAACATACGAAATGAGCAGTTCTTC. Protein: CARNIRNEQFF.